A selection of T cell receptor beta chains follows, all from one sample in a study of T cell clonotyping in hematopoietic cell transplantation. Repertoires were generated with immunoSEQ multiplex PCR, while TCRdb's copy carries only in-frame clones and drops some. Of fewer than 100,000 clones in the sample, 90% to 96% are singletons; the top ten hold roughly 1.5%. Source: peripheral blood mononuclear cells, taken before stem cell transplant. Receptors were obtained from a woman aged 45-65 years with acute myeloid leukemia. Some clones in this sample may be carry-over from other donors' samples. The CDR3 runs from the conserved cysteine through the conserved F or W. D genes are given only for firm matches. Clone size, where shown, is once, few, many, or a class for clones that have expanded.

clone_size j_call d_call v_call cdr3_nt cdr3_aa
NA TRBJ2-7 NA TRBV9 TGTGCCAGCAGCGTATCCCCGCAAAACCTCTACGAGCAGTACTTC CASSVSPQNLYEQYF
NA TRBJ1-1 NA TRBV10-1 TGCGCCAGCAGAGGGGACACTGGTAGCACTGAAGCTTTCTTT CASRGDTGSTEAFF
NA TRBJ1-2 NA TRBV29-1 TGCAGCGTTGAAAGGGGGGTCGGCTACACCTTC CSVERGVGYTF
NA TRBJ1-4 NA TRBV4-1 TGCGCCAGCAGAAAGGGACTGAGCCTTAATGAAAAACTGTTTTTT CASRKGLSLNEKLFF
NA TRBJ1-2 NA TRBV19 TGTGCCAGTAGAGGGGGACAAAAAAATGGCTACACCTTC CASRGGQKNGYTF
NA TRBJ2-3 NA TRBV6-6 TGTGCCAGCAGTTACTCGTTGGGAGATACGCAGTATTTT CASSYSLGDTQYF
NA TRBJ1-5 TRBD1 TRBV5-1 TGCGCCAGCAGCAACGACAGGGACCAGCCCCAGCATTTT CASSNDRDQPQHF
NA TRBJ1-6 TRBD1 TRBV5-1 TGCGCCAGCAGCTGGCGGGACAGGGATTTGTCACCCCTCCACTTT CASSWRDRDLSPLHF
NA TRBJ2-1 TRBD2 TRBV11-3 TGTGCCAGCAGCTTAGGTCTAGCGGCGTACAATGAGCAGTTCTTC CASSLGLAAYNEQFF
NA TRBJ2-7 TRBD2 TRBV19 TGTGCCAGTAGTATACAAGCGGGGGGAAGATACGAGCAGTACTTC CASSIQAGGRYEQYF
NA TRBJ1-2 NA TRBV7-2 TGTGCCAGCAGCTTAGCCGGCTATGGCTACACCTTC CASSLAGYGYTF
NA TRBJ2-1 NA TRBV10-2 TGCGCCAGCAGTCCGTTGGGGGAGCGGTACAATGAGCAGTTCTTC CASSPLGERYNEQFF
NA TRBJ1-2 NA TRBV28 TGTGCCAGCACCAACAGGGTGGGTGGCTACACCTTC CASTNRVGGYTF
NA TRBJ1-1 NA TRBV6-1 TGTGCCAGCAGATTAAGGGGAAACACTGAAGCTTTCTTT CASRLRGNTEAFF
NA TRBJ2-7 TRBD1 TRBV25-1 TGTGCCAGCACCTTAAGCGGGACAGGGGGCCTCGAGCAGTACTTT CASTLSGTGGLEQYF
NA TRBJ1-4 NA TRBV6-6 TGTGCCAGCAGTCCACTCCCAACTAATGAAAAACTGTTTTTT CASSPLPTNEKLFF
NA TRBJ1-5 NA TRBV6-5 TGTGCCAGCAGGGAGGGGCGGAATAGCAATCAGCCCCAGCATTTT CASREGRNSNQPQHF
once TRBJ2-5 TRBD2 TRBV7-9 TGTGCCAGCAGTTCTAGGACTAGCGGGGGCCAAGAGACCCAGTACTTC CASSSRTSGGQETQYF
NA TRBJ1-4 NA TRBV7-9 TGTGCCAGCAGCATTAAACAGGCCCCGTCTGAAAAACTGTTTTTT CASSIKQAPSEKLFF
NA TRBJ1-1 TRBD1 TRBV4-1 TGCGCCAGCAGCCTAGGAGGACAGGGGAGCACTGAAGCTTTCTTT CASSLGGQGSTEAFF
NA TRBJ2-1 TRBD2 TRBV30 TGTGCCTGGACCCGTTTGGGACTAGCGGGAGTAAATGAGCAGTTCTTC CAWTRLGLAGVNEQFF
NA TRBJ2-5 NA TRBV4-2 TGTGCCAGCAGCCAACGCCCGGCGGGCCAAGAGACCCAGTACTTC CASSQRPAGQETQYF
NA TRBJ1-5 NA TRBV4-1 TGCGCCAGCACCCGCGGGATGGGGAGCAATCAGCCCCAGCATTTT CASTRGMGSNQPQHF
NA TRBJ1-2 NA TRBV30 TGTGCCTGGAGGTCAAGACAGGCCTATGGCTACACCTTC CAWRSRQAYGYTF
NA TRBJ1-4 NA TRBV19 TGTGCCAGTAGTGCCCGTGGCAGTCGTAATGAAAAACTGTTTTTT CASSARGSRNEKLFF
NA TRBJ2-3 NA TRBV7-2 TGTGCCAGCAGCTCACGGGGGTTCCCCACAGATACGCAGTATTTT CASSSRGFPTDTQYF
NA TRBJ2-1 TRBD2 TRBV29-1 TGCAGCAAAAGGGCGGGGGGCTTGGATGAGCAGTTCTTC CSKRAGGLDEQFF
NA TRBJ2-5 NA TRBV7-9 TGTGCCAGCAGCTTGGGCGGCGGGCCGAAGGTGACCCAGTACTTC CASSLGGGPKVTQYF
NA TRBJ1-2 NA TRBV7-9 TGTGCCAGCAGCCCTACAACCCCAACAGGGAGGACCTCCTATGGCTACACCTTC CASSPTTPTGRTSYGYTF
once TRBJ2-7 NA TRBV29-1 TGCAGCGTTGAAGAGTTGCGGGGTCGCTACGAGCAGTACTTC CSVEELRGRYEQYF
NA TRBJ2-7 NA TRBV13 TGTGCCAGCAGCCAGTTTCAGGGTGTGTTCTCCTACGAGCAGTACTTC CASSQFQGVFSYEQYF
NA TRBJ1-4 NA TRBV14 TGTGCCAGCAGCCAAAGGTTAGGTGAAAAACTGTTTTTT CASSQRLGEKLFF
NA TRBJ1-6 NA TRBV5-1 TGCGCCAGCAGCTTATCAGGGAGGAATTCACCCCTCCACTTT CASSLSGRNSPLHF
NA TRBJ1-2 NA TRBV30 TGTGCCGAGGGGGGATATAACTATGGCTACACCTTC CAEGGYNYGYTF
NA TRBJ2-1 TRBD2 TRBV13 TGTGCCAGCAGCTTAGGCCGCGGGAGGCTCAATGAGCAGTTCTTC CASSLGRGRLNEQFF
NA TRBJ2-5 TRBD2 TRBV2 TGTGCCAGCGGCAGCGCGGGGGGGCAAGAGACCCAGTACTTC CASGSAGGQETQYF
NA TRBJ2-7 NA TRBV30 TGTGCCTGGAGAGGCTTATCGGCTAGCGAGCAGTACTTC CAWRGLSASEQYF
NA TRBJ2-3 TRBD2 TRBV10-3 TGTGCCATCAGTGAGTCCGGGACTAGCGGGAGCAAGCATACGCAGTATTTT CAISESGTSGSKHTQYF
NA TRBJ2-7 TRBD1 TRBV10-3 TGTGCCATCAGTGAGTCCTTAACCGGGACAGGGGTTAGCTACGAGCAGTACTTC CAISESLTGTGVSYEQYF
NA TRBJ1-5 NA TRBV2 TGTGCCAGCAGTGGGGATAGCAATCAGCCCCAGCATTTT CASSGDSNQPQHF
NA TRBJ1-1 NA TRBV27 TGTGCCAGCGGTCCGGGACATTTGTCCGCTGAAGCTTTCTTT CASGPGHLSAEAFF
NA TRBJ1-4 NA TRBV30 TGTGCCTGGAGTGCAGGGGTTACTAATGAAAAACTGTTTTTT CAWSAGVTNEKLFF
once TRBJ1-5 NA TRBV5-6 TGTGCCAGCAGCTTGGGCAATCAGCCCCAGCATTTT CASSLGNQPQHF
NA TRBJ2-5 TRBD2 TRBV5-1 TGCGCCAGCAGCTTGCGAGCGGGGAGCCAAGAGACCCAGTACTTC CASSLRAGSQETQYF
once TRBJ2-7 TRBD2 TRBV30 TGTGCCTGGGGTATAGCGGGAGCCCACCCTGGCTACGAGCAGTACTTC CAWGIAGAHPGYEQYF
NA TRBJ2-7 NA TRBV7-9 TGTGCCAGCAGCTTGTGGGGACACGAGCAGTACTTC CASSLWGHEQYF
NA TRBJ2-7 TRBD2 TRBV5-1 TGCGCCAGCAGCTTGCCACTAGCGGGGGACTACGAGCAGTACTTC CASSLPLAGDYEQYF
NA TRBJ1-3 NA TRBV4-2 TGTGCCAGCAGCCACCTGTACAGCTCTGGAAACACCATATATTTT CASSHLYSSGNTIYF
NA TRBJ1-5 TRBD1 TRBV19 TGTGCCAGTAGTCCACGGACAGGGGAGAATCAGCCCCAGCATTTT CASSPRTGENQPQHF
NA TRBJ2-2 TRBD2 TRBV19 TGTGCCAGTAGTAGCGGGAGGTCTCGCACCGGGGAGCTGTTTTTT CASSSGRSRTGELFF
NA TRBJ2-1 NA TRBV30 TGTGCCTGGAAGTCCGGGACTTACAGCTCCTACAATGAGCAGTTCTTC CAWKSGTYSSYNEQFF